This TCR beta chain derives from a study of Ad26.COV2.S vaccination and SARS-CoV-2 variants. In the study overall: The vaccine Ad26.COV2.S was put into the muscle once, or twice with 56 days between. Findings of the study overall: Those who received vaccine or placebo ended up with similar non-spike TCR breadth.

About this clone: What it recognizes is unknown.

This CDR3 comprises 14 residues. Deletions cut 7 bases from V and 2 bases from J, with 15 bases between. CDR1 SGHTS and CDR2 YDEGEE come from the germline V gene. Indicated treatment: roughly 20 received Ad26.COV2.S at low or high dose, single or two shots; about 5 received placebo; per-sample allocation not given. It was on day 63 after the first vaccine or placebo injection that samples were taken. Its platform was an Ad26 vector, and its expressed antigen was Wuhan-strain SARS-CoV-2 spike. The table came from immunoSEQ multiplex PCR; TCRdb's copy has only in-frame clones and leaves some out. Seen here are roughly 420,000 clones, roughly 90% observed once, and the top ten hold 3.6%.

Sample: peripheral blood, taken in a trial of Ad26.COV2.S vaccine versus placebo. The chain combines TRBV5-8 with TRBJ2-5; tentatively, D is TRBD1 or TRBD2 (5 bases each). The sequence was obtained from a person aged 18-60 years who received the Ad26.COV2.S COVID-19 vaccine or a placebo. CDR3 nucleotide sequence: TGTGCCAGCTCCTACGGGACGCCTCAAGAGACCCAGTACTTC. As protein: CASSYGTPQETQYF. Looking up the rest from reference TRBV5-8 and TRBJ2-5 gives the full variable domain: EAGVTQSPTHLIKTRGQQATLRCSPISGHTSVYWYQQALGLGLQFLLWYDEGEERNRGNFPPRFSGRQFPNYSSELNVNALELEDSALYLCASSYGTPQETQYFGPGTRLLVL.